This record looks at one TCR beta chain sequence and its context. This sample is part of a study of blood T cell repertoires in COVID-19. Produced via immunoSEQ multiplex PCR; TCRdb's table is partial and in-frame only. In the table there are approximately 300,000 clones, more than 75% of which are singletons. Per germline, CDR1 MDHEN and CDR2 SYDVKM. The length of the CDR3 is 15 residues. With V trimmed by 3 bases and J by 5 bases, 8 bases remained unmatched. This chain connects TRBV28 to TRBJ2-7; 9 positions match TRBD1. The receptor's source is a woman aged 50 to 60 with acute or convalescent COVID-19. Source material: peripheral blood. CDR3 bases: TGTGCCAGCAGTTTTGGGGGGACAGGGCAGGACGAGCAGTACTTC. Amino acid sequence: CASSFGGTGQDEQYF. Full variable domain (remainder filled in from reference TRBV28 and TRBJ2-7): DVKVTQSSRYLVKRTGEKVFLECVQDMDHENMFWYRQDPGLGLRLIYFSYDVKMKEKGDIPEGYSVSREKKERFSLILESASTNQTSMYLCASSFGGTGQDEQYFGPGTRLTVT.